These 11 T cell receptor beta chains originate from one sample sequenced in a study of CD8 T cells in Susac syndrome. Random hexamers were used to reverse transcribe about 0.45 to 1 ug of RNA. MiXCR, applied by TCRdb to the immunoSEQ multiplex PCR reads, yields one record per CDR3 protein. The sample has approximately 170,000 distinct CDR3 sequences, 80% to 95% seen once. Sequencing input: CD4+ T cells from PBMCs. These receptors all stem from a human donor in good health.

The rearrangement joins TRBV4-2 to TRBJ1-1; tentative D call: TRBD1 (5 bases). The germline gives CDR1 LGHNA, CDR2 YNFKEQ. Trimming removed 2 bases from V and 5 bases from J, with 15 bases in between. This CDR3 contains 15 residues. CDR3 sequence (DNA): TGTGCCAGCAGCCAAACTTGGCAGGGAGGGACTGAAGCTTTCTTT. The encoded protein is CASSQTWQGGTEAFF.

The V and J genes are TRBV5-1 and TRBJ2-5; 7 nucleotides align to TRBD2. Trimming removed 4 bases from V and 1 base from J; junction bases left unmatched: 4. Per germline, CDR1 SGHRS and CDR2 YFSETQ. The CDR3 has 14 amino acids. The CDR3 sequence: CASSTGTTQETQYF. In DNA form, the CDR3 reads TGCGCCAGCAGCACCGGGACTACCCAAGAGACCCAGTACTTC. Combining the CDR3 with reference TRBV5-1 and TRBJ2-5 gives the whole variable domain KAGVTQTPRYLIKTRGQQVTLSCSPISGHRSVSWYQQTPGQGLQFLFEYFSETQRNKGNFPGRFSGRQFSNSRSEMNVSTLELGDSALYLCASSTGTTQETQYFGPGTRLLVL.

The V call is TRBV30, the J call TRBJ2-3; D possibly corresponds to TRBD1 (6 bases). Trimming stripped 3 bases from V and 0 bases from J, with 10 bases between. CDR1 is GTSNPN, CDR2 SVGIG, per germline (reference sequence). The CDR3 has 14 amino acids. Here the CDR3 DNA reads TGTGCCTGGAGCGACACAGGGAGCACAGATACGCAGTATTTT. This sequence encodes CAWSDTGSTDTQYF. The entire variable domain, with the rest obtained from reference TRBV30 and TRBJ2-3, is as follows: SQTIHQWPATLVQPVGSPLSLECTVEGTSNPNLYWYRQAAGRGLQLLFYSVGIGQISSEVPQNLSASRPQDRQFILSSKKLLLSDSGFYLCAWSDTGSTDTQYFGPGTRLTVL.

V and J are TRBV5-1 and TRBJ1-1, with D unclear. With 4 bases removed from V and 0 bases from J, the gap between germline ends came to 10 bases. Germline V gene sequence: CDR1 SGHRS, CDR2 YFSETQ. The CDR3 length is 14 residues. The chain's CDR3 is CASSATDMNTEAFF. The CDR3 DNA sequence: TGCGCCAGCAGCGCCACAGACATGAACACTGAAGCTTTCTTT.

The gene calls are TRBV20-1 and TRBJ2-3; TRBD2 agrees at 9 bases. V gave up 3 bases and J gave up 3 bases; unmatched junction bases: 10. This CDR3 contains 16 residues. CDR1 DFQATT and CDR2 SNEGSKA come from the germline V gene (reference sequence). The CDR3 sequence is CSASSNVAGATDTQYF. The DNA of the CDR3 is TGCAGTGCTAGTTCGAACGTAGCGGGGGCAACAGATACGCAGTATTTT.

CDR3 sequence (DNA): TGTGCCAGCAGCCCAGCGGGGGGGCAAGAGACCCAGTACTTC. Protein: CASSPAGGQETQYF. V usage is TRBV5-4 and J usage is TRBJ2-5; 10 bases are a match to TRBD2. V lost 4 bases and J lost 2; bases outside the gene matches: 2. The CDR3 is 14 residues long. The germline gives CDR1 SGHNT, CDR2 YYREEE (reference sequence).

This clonotype is a singleton in its sample. The DNA of the CDR3 is TGTGCCAGCAGCGTAGCCCTGAACACTGAAGCTTTCTTT. Its protein is CASSVALNTEAFF. This rearrangement joins TRBV9 to TRBJ1-1; D is unclear. The V end was cut by 0 bases, the J end by 0 bases, with 3 bases between. The CDR3 has 13 amino acids. Germline V lookup: CDR1 SGDLS, CDR2 YYNGEE.

The chain links TRBV4-1 to TRBJ1-3; a possible D gene is TRBD1 (6 bases). The CDR3 is 15 amino acids. Germline values: CDR1 MGHRA, CDR2 YSYEKL. V was shortened by 4 bases and J by 5 bases, with 15 bases between the two germline ends. The CDR3 loop is CASSPEGDFRNTIYF. The CDR3 nucleotides are TGCGCCAGCAGCCCGGAGGGGGATTTTCGAAACACCATATATTTT.

This chain links TRBV9 with TRBJ1-5; no definite D call. CDR1 and CDR2 (germline): SGDLS, YYNGEE. The V gene lost 4 bases and the J gene lost 4 bases, with 9 bases spanning the gap. The CDR3 is 13 residues long. This chain's CDR3 is CASSFRANQPQHF. DNA for the CDR3: TGTGCCAGCAGCTTTAGGGCGAATCAGCCCCAGCATTTT.

The chain has TRBV29-1 and TRBJ1-5; 7 nucleotides match TRBD1. V was pared by 3 bases and J by 6 bases, with 17 bases of the junction left unmatched. Germline CDR1 is SQVTM and CDR2 is ANQGSEA. This CDR3 has 17 residues. The DNA of the CDR3 is TGCAGCGTTGACTCTAAGCGGGGCCACAGGGGAGGTCAGCCCCAGCATTTT. Its protein product is CSVDSKRGHRGGQPQHF.

This clonotype was counted a few times. This chain connects TRBV18 to TRBJ2-7; a weak D match, TRBD1 (5 bases). CDR1 and CDR2 (germline): KGHSH, LQKENI. This CDR3 is built from 13 residues. V was cut by 3 bases and J by 0 bases, with 6 bases left in between. This chain's CDR3 is CASSPDSSYEQYF. In DNA, the CDR3 is TGTGCCAGCTCACCCGACAGCTCCTACGAGCAGTACTTC.